These T cell receptor beta chains were read from a single sample in a study of T-cell reconstitution after alpha-beta-depleted transplantation in children. MiXCR, applied by TCRdb to the PCR reads, yields one record per CDR3 protein. The table records some 600,000 distinct CDR3 sequences, roughly 15% of them present only once. The sample was PBMCs from the stem cell graft donor, taken from the stem cell graft. The receptors come from a human donor who donated a stem cell graft to a child with acute myeloid leukemia. The CDR3 runs from the conserved cysteine through the conserved F or W.

TRBJ1-3 | TRBV7-2 | CASSLAGISSGNTIYF
TRBJ1-2 | TRBV5-1 | CASRPDRPYRYTF
TRBJ2-3 | TRBV5-1 | CASSFGSETYTDTQYF
TRBJ1-1 | TRBV5-6 | CASSSGTDFILNTEAFF
TRBJ2-7 | TRBV20-1 | CSARLLGSSYEQYF
TRBJ1-4 | TRBV5-6 | CASSLAGRANEKLFF
TRBJ1-3 | TRBV5-5 | CASSLGPQGIPGNTIYF
TRBJ2-1 | TRBV6-2/TRBV6-3 | CASSYAGSAYNEQFF
TRBJ1-2 | TRBV29-1 | CSVEGGDYGYTF
TRBJ2-7 | TRBV29-1 | CSVESRGLDYEQYF
TRBJ2-5 | TRBV5-1 | CASSSHMTGEGETQYF
TRBJ1-5 | TRBV20-1 | CSARGTGDHQPQHF
TRBJ2-7 | TRBV12-5 | CASGLRDRVSGKQYF
TRBJ2-1 | TRBV20-1 | CSARGDRYNEQFF
TRBJ2-7 | TRBV12-3/TRBV12-4 | CASSPPGTGAHEQYF
TRBJ2-7 | TRBV20-1 | CSARERRGPLYEQYF
TRBJ1-1 | TRBV6-4 | CASSNSGATEAFF
TRBJ2-6 | TRBV7-2 | CASSWDRASGANVLTF
TRBJ2-3 | TRBV15 | CATSSRTSDTQYF
TRBJ1-2 | TRBV6-2/TRBV6-3 | CASSYSSGGSSF
TRBJ1-2 | TRBV6-1 | CASSQQGWYGYTF
TRBJ1-6 | TRBV7-8 | CASSLGQGDSPLHF
TRBJ2-7 | TRBV5-5 | CASSLVFTGLVSYEQYF
TRBJ2-7 | TRBV7-6 | CASSSRDLPYEQYF
TRBJ2-3 | TRBV12-3/TRBV12-4 | CASSTTGNTDTQYF
TRBJ1-1 | TRBV11-2 | CASSIRSPSQGRGTEAFF
TRBJ2-5 | TRBV5-1 | CASSWGQGMKTQYF
TRBJ1-5 | TRBV5-5 | CASSLVHQPPQPQHF
TRBJ1-2 | TRBV29-1 | CSAGQGGDYGYTF
TRBJ2-1 | TRBV5-5 | CASSLDGIGITAQFF
TRBJ2-1 | TRBV6-6 | CASSVQGNEQFF
TRBJ1-2 | TRBV27 | CASSLWGDSGGYTF
TRBJ1-1 | TRBV6-5 | CASNHEGTEAFF
TRBJ2-2 | TRBV7-2 | CASSLSGTLNTGELFF
TRBJ2-1 | TRBV12-3/TRBV12-4 | CASGTEQFF
TRBJ2-2 | TRBV12-3/TRBV12-4 | CASSWTGGGTGELFF
TRBJ1-2 | TRBV7-2 | CASSKDGPLGYTF
TRBJ1-5 | TRBV20-1 | CSATDGVGYKPQHF
TRBJ2-3 | TRBV7-2 | CASSHLLSTSSTDTQYF
TRBJ2-7 | TRBV10-3 | CATRVDRDHEQYF
TRBJ2-7 | TRBV29-1 | CSVEDRARASSYEQYF